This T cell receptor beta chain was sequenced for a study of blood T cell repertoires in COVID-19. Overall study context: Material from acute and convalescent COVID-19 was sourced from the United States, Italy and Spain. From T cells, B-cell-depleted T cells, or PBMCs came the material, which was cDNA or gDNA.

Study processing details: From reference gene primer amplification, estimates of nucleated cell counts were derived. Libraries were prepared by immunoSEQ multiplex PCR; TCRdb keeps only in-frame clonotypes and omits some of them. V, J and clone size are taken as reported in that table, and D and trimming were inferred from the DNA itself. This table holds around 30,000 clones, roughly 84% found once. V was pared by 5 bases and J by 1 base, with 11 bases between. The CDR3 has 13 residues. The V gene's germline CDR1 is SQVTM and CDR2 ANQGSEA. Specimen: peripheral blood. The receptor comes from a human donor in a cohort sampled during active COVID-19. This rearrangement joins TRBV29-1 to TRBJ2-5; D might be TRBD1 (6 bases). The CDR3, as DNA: TGCAGCGTTCGAGACAGGCTCCAAGAGACCCAGTACTTC. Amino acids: CSVRDRLQETQYF.